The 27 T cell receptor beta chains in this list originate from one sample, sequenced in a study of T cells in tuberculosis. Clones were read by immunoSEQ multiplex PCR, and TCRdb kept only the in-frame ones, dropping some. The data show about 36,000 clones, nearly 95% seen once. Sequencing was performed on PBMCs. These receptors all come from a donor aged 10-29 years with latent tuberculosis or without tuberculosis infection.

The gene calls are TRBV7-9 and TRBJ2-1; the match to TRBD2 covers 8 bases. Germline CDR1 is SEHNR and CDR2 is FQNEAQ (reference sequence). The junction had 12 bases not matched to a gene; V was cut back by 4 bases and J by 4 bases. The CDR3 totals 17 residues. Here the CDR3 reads CASSWGPRRGAYNEQFF. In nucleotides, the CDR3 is TGTGCCAGCAGCTGGGGGCCTCGGCGGGGGGCTTACAATGAGCAGTTCTTC.

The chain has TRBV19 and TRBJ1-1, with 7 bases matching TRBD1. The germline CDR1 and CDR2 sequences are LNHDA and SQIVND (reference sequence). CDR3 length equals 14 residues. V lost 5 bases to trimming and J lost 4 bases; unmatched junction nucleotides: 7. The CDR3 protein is CASSATGLGTEAFF. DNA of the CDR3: TGTGCCAGTAGTGCGACAGGGTTGGGCACTGAAGCTTTCTTT.

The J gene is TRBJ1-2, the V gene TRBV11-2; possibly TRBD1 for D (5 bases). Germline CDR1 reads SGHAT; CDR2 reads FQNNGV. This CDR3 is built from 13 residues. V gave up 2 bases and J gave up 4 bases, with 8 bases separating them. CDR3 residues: CASSLTTAYGYTF. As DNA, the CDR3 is TGTGCCAGCAGCTTAACGACAGCCTATGGCTACACCTTC.

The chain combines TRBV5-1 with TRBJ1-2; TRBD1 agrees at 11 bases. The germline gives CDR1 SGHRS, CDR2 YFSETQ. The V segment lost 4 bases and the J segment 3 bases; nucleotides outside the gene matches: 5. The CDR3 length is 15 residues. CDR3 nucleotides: TGCGCCAGCAGCGAGGACAGGGGGCAATACTATGGCTACACCTTC. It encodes CASSEDRGQYYGYTF.

For the CDR3, the DNA is TGCGCCAGCAGACTTGGGGCCGCAGGTGCGGATGAGCAGTTCTTC. Protein sequence: CASRLGAAGADEQFF. The V gene is TRBV5-1, the J gene TRBJ2-1; D might be TRBD1 (5 bases). V was pared by 5 bases and J by 8 bases, with 20 bases between. This CDR3 is built from 15 residues. CDR1 SGHRS and CDR2 YFSETQ come from the germline V gene.

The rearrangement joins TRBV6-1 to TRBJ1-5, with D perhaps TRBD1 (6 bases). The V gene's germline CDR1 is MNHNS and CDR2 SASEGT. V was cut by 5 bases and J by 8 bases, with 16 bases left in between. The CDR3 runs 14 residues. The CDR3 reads CASSKTGLGEPQHF. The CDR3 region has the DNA TGTGCCAGCAGTAAAACAGGGCTGGGGGAGCCCCAGCATTTT.

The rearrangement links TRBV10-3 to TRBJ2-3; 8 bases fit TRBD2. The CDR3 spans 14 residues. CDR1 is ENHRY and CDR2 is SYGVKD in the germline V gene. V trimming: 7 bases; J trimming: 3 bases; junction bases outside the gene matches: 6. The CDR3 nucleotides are TGTGCCATCACCCCGGGACTAGATACAGATACGCAGTATTTT. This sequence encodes CAITPGLDTDTQYF.

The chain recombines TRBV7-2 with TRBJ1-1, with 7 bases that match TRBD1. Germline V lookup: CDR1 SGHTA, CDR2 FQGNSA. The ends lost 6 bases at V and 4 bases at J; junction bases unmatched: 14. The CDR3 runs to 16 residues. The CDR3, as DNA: TGTGCCAGCAGATCACCTAAGGGGGCGAGGGGCACTGAAGCTTTCTTT. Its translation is CASRSPKGARGTEAFF.

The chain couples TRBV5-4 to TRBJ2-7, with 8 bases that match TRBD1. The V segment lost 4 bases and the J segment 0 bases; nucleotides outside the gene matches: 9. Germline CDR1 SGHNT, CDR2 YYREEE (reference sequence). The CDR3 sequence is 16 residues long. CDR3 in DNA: TGTGCCAGCAGCCCTCGGACAGGGCTCAGCTCCTACGAGCAGTACTTC. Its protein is CASSPRTGLSSYEQYF.

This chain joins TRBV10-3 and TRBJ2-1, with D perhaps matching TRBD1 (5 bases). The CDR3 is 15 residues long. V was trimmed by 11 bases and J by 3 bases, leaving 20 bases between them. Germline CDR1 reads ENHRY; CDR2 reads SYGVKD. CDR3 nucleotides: TGTGCCTCCCAGGCCCTAGTGGGGCTCTACAATGAGCAGTTCTTC. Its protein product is CASQALVGLYNEQFF.

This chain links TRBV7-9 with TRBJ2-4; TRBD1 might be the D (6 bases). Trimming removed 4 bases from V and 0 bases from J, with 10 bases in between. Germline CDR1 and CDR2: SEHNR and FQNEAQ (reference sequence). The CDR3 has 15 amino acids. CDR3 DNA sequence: TGTGCCAGCAGCTCGACAGGTCTAGCCAAAAACATTCAGTACTTC. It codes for CASSSTGLAKNIQYF.

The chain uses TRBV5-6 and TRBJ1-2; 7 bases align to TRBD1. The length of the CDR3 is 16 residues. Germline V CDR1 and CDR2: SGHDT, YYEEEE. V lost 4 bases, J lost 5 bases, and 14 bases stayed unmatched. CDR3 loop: CASSHGETGPFYGYTF. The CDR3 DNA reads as TGTGCCAGCAGCCACGGGGAGACAGGGCCTTTTTATGGCTACACCTTC.

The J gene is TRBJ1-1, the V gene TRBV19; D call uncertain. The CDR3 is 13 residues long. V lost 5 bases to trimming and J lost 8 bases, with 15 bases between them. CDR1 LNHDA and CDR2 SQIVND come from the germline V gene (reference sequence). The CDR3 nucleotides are TGTGCCAGTAGTGCAGGCCCTTACGCCGAAGCTTTCTTT. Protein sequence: CASSAGPYAEAFF.

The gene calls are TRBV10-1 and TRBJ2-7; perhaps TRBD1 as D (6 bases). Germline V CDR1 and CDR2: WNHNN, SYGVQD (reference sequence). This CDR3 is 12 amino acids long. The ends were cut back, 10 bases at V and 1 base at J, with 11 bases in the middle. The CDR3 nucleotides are TGCGCCACCCATGACAGGTCCTACGAGCAGTACTTC. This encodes CATHDRSYEQYF.

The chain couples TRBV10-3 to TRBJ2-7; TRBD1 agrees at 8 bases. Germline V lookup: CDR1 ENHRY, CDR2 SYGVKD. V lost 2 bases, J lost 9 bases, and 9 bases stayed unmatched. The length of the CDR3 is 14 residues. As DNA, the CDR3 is TGTGCCATCAGTGAGAAGGACAGGGCAAGTGCGCAGTACTTC. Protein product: CAISEKDRASAQYF.

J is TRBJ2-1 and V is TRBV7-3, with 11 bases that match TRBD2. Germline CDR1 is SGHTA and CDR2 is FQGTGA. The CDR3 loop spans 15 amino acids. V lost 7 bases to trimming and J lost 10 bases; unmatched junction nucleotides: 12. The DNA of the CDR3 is TGTGCCAGCAACGTAGCGGGGGGGCCCGCCACGGAGCAGTTCTTC. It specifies CASNVAGGPATEQFF. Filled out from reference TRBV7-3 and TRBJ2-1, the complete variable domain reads GAGVSQTPSNKVTEKGKYVELRCDPISGHTALYWYRQSLGQGPEFLIYFQGTGAADDSGLPNDRFFAVRPEGSVSTLKIQRTERGDSAVYLCASNVAGGPATEQFFGPGTRLTVL.

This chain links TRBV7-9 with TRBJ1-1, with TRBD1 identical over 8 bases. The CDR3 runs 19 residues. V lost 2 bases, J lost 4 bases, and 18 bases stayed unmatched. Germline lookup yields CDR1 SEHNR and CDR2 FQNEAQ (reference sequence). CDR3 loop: CASSLYPRWDRPRSTEAFF. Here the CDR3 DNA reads TGTGCCAGCAGCTTATATCCCCGATGGGACAGGCCGAGGAGCACTGAAGCTTTCTTT.

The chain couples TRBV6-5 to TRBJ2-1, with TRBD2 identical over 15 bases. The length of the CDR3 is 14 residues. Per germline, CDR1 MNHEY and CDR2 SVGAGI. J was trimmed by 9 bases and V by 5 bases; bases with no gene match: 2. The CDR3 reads CASSGLAGGLEQFF. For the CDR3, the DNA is TGTGCCAGCAGTGGACTAGCGGGGGGGCTTGAGCAGTTCTTC.

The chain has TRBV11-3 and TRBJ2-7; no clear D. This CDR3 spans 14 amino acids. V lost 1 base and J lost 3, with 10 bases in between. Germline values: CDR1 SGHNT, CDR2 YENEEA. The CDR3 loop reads CASSLGGVGYEQYF. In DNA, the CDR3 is TGTGCCAGCAGCTTAGGAGGCGTTGGCTACGAGCAGTACTTC.

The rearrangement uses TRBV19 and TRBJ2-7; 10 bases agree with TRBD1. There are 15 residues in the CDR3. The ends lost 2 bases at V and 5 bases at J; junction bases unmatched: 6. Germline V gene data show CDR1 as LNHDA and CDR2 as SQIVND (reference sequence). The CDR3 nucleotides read TGTGCCAGTAGTATAACCTGGACAGGGGGGAACGAGCAGTACTTC. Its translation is CASSITWTGGNEQYF.

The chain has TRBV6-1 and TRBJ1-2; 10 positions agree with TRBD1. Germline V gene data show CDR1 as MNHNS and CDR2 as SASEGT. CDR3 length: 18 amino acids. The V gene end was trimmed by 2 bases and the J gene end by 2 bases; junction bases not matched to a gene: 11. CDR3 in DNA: TGTGCCAGCAGTGAACTGTCGAGAGTGGGACAGGGGAACTATGGCTACACCTTC. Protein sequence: CASSELSRVGQGNYGYTF.

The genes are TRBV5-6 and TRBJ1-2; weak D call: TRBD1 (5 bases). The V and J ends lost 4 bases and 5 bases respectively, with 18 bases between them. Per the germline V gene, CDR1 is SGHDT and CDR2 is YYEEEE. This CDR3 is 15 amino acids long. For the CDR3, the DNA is TGTGCCAGCAGCCGCACACCGGGCCGGGGGTATGGCTACACCTTC. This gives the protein CASSRTPGRGYGYTF.

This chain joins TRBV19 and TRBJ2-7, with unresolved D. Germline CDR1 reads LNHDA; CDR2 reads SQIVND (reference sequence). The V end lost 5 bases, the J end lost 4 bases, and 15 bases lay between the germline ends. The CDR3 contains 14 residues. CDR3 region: CASSVSLTGYEQYF. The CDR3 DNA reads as TGTGCCAGTAGTGTTTCTTTAACGGGTTACGAGCAGTACTTC.

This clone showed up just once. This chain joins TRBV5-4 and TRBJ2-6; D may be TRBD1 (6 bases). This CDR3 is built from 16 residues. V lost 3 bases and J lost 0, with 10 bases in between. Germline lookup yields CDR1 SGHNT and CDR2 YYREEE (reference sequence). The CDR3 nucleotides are TGTGCCAGCAGCTACGACAGGAACTCTGGGGCCAACGTCCTGACTTTC. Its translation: CASSYDRNSGANVLTF.

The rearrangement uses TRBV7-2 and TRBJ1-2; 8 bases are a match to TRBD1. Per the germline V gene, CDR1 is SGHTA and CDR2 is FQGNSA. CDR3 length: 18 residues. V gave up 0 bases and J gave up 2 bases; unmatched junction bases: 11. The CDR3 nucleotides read TGTGCCAGCAGCTTAGCGCATGGACAGGGAGGGATGAACTATGGCTACACCTTC. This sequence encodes CASSLAHGQGGMNYGYTF.

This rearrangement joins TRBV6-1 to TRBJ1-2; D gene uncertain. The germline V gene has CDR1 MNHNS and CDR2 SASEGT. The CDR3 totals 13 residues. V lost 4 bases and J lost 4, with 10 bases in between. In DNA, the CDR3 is TGTGCCAGCAGTGCCCCGGTCCTCTATGGCTACACCTTC. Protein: CASSAPVLYGYTF.

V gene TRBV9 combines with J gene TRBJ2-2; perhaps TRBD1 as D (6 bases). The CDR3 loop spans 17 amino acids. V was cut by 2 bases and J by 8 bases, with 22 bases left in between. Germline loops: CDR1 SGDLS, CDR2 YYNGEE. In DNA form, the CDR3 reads TGTGCCAGCAGCGTGGGACACCTCCTTGAGTTCTCGGGGGAGCTGTTTTTT. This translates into CASSVGHLLEFSGELFF.